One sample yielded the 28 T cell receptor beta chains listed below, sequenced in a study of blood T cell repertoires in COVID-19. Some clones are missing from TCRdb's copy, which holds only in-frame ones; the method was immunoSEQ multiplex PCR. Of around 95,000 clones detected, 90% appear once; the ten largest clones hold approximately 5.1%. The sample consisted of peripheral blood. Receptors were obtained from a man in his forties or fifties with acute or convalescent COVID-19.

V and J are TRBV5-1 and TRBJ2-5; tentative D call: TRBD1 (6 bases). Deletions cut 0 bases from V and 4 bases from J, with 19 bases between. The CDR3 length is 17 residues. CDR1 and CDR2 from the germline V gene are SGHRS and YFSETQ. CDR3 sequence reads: CASSLAGDTQRGETQYF. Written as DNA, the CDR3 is TGCGCCAGCAGCTTGGCAGGGGACACCCAAAGGGGAGAGACCCAGTACTTC.

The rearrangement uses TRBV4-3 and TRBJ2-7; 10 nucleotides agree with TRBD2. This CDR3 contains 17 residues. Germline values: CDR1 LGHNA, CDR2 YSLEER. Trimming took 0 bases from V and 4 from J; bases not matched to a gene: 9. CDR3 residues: CASSQEMGVAGGYEQYF. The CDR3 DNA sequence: TGCGCCAGCAGCCAAGAAATGGGAGTAGCGGGGGGTTACGAGCAGTACTTC.

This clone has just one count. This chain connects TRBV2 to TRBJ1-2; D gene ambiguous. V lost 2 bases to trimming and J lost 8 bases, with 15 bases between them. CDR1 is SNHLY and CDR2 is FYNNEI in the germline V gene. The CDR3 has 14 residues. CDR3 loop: CASSESSGSGGYTF. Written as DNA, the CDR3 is TGTGCCAGCAGTGAAAGCTCGGGGTCTGGCGGCTACACCTTC.

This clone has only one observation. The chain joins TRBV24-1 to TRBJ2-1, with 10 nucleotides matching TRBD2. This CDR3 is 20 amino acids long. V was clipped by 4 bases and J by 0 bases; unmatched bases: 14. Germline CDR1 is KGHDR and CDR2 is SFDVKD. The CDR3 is CATSDSGLARHFSSYNEQFF. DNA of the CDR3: TGTGCCACCAGTGACTCGGGACTAGCGAGACACTTTAGCTCCTACAATGAGCAGTTCTTC.

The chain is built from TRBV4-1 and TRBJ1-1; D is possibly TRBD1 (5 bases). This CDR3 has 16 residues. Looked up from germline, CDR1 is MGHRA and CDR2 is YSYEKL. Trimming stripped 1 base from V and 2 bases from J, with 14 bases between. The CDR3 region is CASSQALVGVNTEAFF. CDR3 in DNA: TGCGCCAGCAGCCAAGCATTAGTAGGGGTAAACACTGAAGCTTTCTTT.

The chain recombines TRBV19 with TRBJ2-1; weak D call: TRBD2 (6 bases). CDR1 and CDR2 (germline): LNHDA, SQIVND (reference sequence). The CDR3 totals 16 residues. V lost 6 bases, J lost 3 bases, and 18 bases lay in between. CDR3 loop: CASSRTREKLYNEQFF. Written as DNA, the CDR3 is TGTGCCAGTAGCAGAACCCGGGAGAAGCTCTACAATGAGCAGTTCTTC.

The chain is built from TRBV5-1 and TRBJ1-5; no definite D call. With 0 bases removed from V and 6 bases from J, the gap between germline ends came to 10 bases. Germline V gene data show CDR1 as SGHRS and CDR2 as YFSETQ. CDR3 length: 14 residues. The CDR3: CASSLGGPSQPQHF. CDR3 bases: TGCGCCAGCAGCTTGGGAGGGCCCAGTCAGCCCCAGCATTTT. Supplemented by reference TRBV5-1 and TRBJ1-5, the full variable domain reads KAGVTQTPRYLIKTRGQQVTLSCSPISGHRSVSWYQQTPGQGLQFLFEYFSETQRNKGNFPGRFSGRQFSNSRSEMNVSTLELGDSALYLCASSLGGPSQPQHFGDGTRLSIL.

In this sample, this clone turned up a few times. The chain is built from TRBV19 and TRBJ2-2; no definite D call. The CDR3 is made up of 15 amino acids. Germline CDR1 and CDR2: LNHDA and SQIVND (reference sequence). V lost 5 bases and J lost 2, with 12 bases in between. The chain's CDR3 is CASSPRHTNTGELFF. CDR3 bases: TGTGCCAGTAGTCCCAGACATACAAACACCGGGGAGCTGTTTTTT.

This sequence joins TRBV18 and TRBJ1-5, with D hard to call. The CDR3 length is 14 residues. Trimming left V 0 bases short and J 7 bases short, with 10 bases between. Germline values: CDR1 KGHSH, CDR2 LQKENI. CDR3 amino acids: CASSPPSQPQPQHF. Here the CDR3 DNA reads TGTGCCAGCTCACCACCGTCACAACCCCAGCCCCAGCATTTT. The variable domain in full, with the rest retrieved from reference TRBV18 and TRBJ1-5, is NAGVMQNPRHLVRRRGQEARLRCSPMKGHSHVYWYRQLPEEGLKFMVYLQKENIIDESGMPKERFSAEFPKEGPSILRIQQVVRGDSAAYFCASSPPSQPQPQHFGDGTRLSIL.

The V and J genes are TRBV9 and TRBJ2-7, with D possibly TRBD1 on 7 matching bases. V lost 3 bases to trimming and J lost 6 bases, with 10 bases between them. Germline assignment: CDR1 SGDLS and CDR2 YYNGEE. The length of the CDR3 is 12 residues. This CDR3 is CASSAQGGEQYF. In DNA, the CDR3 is TGTGCCAGCAGCGCCCAGGGGGGCGAGCAGTACTTC.

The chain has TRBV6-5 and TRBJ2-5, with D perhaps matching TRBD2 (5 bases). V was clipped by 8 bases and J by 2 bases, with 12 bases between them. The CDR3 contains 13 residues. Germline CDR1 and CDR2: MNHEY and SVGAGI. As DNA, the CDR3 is TGTGCCAGCCGTTCGGGGAATCAAGAGACCCAGTACTTC. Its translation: CASRSGNQETQYF.

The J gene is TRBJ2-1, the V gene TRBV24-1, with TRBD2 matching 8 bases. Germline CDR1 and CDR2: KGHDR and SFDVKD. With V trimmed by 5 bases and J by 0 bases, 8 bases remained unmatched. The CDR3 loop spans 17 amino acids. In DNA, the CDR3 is TGTGCCACCAGTGGGACTAGCTTTTTAAGCTCCTACAATGAGCAGTTCTTC. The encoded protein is CATSGTSFLSSYNEQFF.

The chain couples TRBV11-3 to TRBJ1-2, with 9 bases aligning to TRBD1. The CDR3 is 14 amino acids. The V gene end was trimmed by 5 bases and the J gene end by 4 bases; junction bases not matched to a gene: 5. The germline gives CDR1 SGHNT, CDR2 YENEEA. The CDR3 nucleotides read TGTGCCAGCAGCCCCGGGACAGGGTCCTATGGCTACACCTTC. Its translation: CASSPGTGSYGYTF.

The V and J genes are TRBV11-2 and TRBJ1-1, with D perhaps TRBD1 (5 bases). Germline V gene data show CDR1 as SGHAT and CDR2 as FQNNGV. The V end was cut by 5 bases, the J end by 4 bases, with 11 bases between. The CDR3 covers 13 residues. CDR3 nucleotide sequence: TGTGCCAGCAGCCGAACGGGGGGCACTGAAGCTTTCTTT. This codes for CASSRTGGTEAFF.

The CDR3 nucleotides read TGTGCCAGTAATCTACAGGGGATGTCCGAGCAGTACTTC. Translation: CASNLQGMSEQYF. The chain employs TRBV7-6 and TRBJ2-7, with 7 bases fitting TRBD1. The CDR3 totals 13 residues. V lost 9 bases and J lost 6; bases outside the gene matches: 11. Germline assignment: CDR1 SGHVS and CDR2 FNYEAQ.

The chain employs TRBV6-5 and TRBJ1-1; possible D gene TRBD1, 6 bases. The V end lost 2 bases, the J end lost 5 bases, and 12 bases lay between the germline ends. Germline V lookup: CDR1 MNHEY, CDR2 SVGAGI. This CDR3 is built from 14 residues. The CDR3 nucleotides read TGTGCCAGCAGTTACGTAGGGGGAGAGACTGAAGCTTTCTTT. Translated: CASSYVGGETEAFF.

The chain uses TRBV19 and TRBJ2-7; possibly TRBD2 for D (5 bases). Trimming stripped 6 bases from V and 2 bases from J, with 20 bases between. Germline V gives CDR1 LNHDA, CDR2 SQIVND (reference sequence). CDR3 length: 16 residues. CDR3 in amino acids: CASRSGSPSFAYEQYF. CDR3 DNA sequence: TGTGCCAGTAGGTCGGGGTCTCCAAGCTTCGCCTACGAGCAGTACTTC.

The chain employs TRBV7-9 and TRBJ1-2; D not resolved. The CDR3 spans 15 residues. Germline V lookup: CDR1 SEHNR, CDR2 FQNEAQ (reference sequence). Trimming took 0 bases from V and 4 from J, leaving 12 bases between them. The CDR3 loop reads CASSLASAEIYGYTF. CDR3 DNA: TGTGCCAGCAGCTTAGCGTCTGCGGAGATCTATGGCTACACCTTC.

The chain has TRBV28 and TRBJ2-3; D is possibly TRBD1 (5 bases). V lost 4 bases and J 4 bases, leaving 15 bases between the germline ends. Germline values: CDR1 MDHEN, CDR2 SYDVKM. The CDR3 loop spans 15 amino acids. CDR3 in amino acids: CASSYPQGRADTQYF. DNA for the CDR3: TGTGCCAGCAGTTACCCTCAGGGAAGAGCAGATACGCAGTATTTT. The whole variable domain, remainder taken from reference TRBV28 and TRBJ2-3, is DVKVTQSSRYLVKRTGEKVFLECVQDMDHENMFWYRQDPGLGLRLIYFSYDVKMKEKGDIPEGYSVSREKKERFSLILESASTNQTSMYLCASSYPQGRADTQYFGPGTRLTVL.

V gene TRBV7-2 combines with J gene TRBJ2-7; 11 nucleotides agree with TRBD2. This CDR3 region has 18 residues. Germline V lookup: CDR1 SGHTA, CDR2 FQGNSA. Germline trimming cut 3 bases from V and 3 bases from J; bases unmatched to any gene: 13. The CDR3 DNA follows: TGTGCCAGCAGCTTGAGGATCCAACTAGCGGGAGCGAGCTACGAGCAGTACTTC. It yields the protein CASSLRIQLAGASYEQYF.

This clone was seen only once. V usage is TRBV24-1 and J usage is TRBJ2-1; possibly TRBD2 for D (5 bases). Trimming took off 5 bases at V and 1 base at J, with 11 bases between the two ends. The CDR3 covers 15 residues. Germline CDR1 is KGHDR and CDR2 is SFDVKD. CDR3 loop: CATSASRRSYNEQFF. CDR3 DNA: TGTGCCACCAGTGCATCCCGGAGGTCCTACAATGAGCAGTTCTTC.

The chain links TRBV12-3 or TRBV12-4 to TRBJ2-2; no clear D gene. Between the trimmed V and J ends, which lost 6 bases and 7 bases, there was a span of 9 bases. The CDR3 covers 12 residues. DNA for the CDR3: TGTGCCAGCAGCTCCCGGGTCGGGGAGCTGTTTTTT. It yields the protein CASSSRVGELFF.

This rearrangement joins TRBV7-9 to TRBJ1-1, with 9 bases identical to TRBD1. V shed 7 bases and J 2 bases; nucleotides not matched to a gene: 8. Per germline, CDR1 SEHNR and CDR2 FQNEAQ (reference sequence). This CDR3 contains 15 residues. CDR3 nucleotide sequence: TGTGCCAGCACCCCCCCGGGACAGGGAAACACTGAAGCTTTCTTT. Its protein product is CASTPPGQGNTEAFF.

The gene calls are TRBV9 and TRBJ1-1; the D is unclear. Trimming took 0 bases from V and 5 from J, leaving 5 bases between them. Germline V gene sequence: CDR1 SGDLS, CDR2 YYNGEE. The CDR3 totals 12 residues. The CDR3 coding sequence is TGTGCCAGCAGCGTAGGGGAGACTGAAGCTTTCTTT. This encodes CASSVGETEAFF.

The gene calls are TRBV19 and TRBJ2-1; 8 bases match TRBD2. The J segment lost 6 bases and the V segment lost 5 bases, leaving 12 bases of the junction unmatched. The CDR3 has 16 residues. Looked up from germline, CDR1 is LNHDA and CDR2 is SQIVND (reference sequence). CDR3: CASSVISGTTLNEQFF. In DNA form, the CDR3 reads TGTGCCAGTAGTGTAATTAGCGGGACCACCCTCAATGAGCAGTTCTTC. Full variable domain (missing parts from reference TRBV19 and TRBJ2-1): DGGITQSPKYLFRKEGQNVTLSCEQNLNHDAMYWYRQDPGQGLRLIYYSQIVNDFQKGDIAEGYSVSREKKESFPLTVTSAQKNPTAFYLCASSVISGTTLNEQFFGPGTRLTVL.

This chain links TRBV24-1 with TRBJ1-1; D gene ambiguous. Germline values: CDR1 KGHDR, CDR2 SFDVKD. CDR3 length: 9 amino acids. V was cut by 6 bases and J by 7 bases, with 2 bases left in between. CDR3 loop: CATSREAFF. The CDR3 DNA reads TGTGCCACCAGTCGTGAAGCTTTCTTT.

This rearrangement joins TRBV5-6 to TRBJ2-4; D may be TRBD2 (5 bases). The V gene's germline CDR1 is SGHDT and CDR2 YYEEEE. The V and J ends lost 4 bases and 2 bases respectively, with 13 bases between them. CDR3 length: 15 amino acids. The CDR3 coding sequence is TGTGCCAGCAGCATTCGGGGAGTAACCAAAAACATTCAGTACTTC. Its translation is CASSIRGVTKNIQYF.

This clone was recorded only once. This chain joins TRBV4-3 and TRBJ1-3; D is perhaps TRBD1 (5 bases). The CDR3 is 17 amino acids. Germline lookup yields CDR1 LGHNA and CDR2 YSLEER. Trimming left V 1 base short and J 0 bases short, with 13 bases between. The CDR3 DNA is TGCGCCAGCAGCCAAGGCGAAGGGGCCTACTCTGGAAACACCATATATTTT. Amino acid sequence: CASSQGEGAYSGNTIYF.